Listed here is a single T cell receptor (beta chain). This entry is derived from a study of blood T cell repertoires in COVID-19. Across the whole study: Samples came from the United States, Italy and Spain, spanning acute and convalescent COVID-19. Nucleic acid was either cDNA or gDNA, and it came from T cells, B-cell-depleted T cells, or PBMCs.

Authors' processing steps: Counts of nucleated cells, estimated from reference gene primer amplification, were obtained. Repertoires were generated with immunoSEQ multiplex PCR, while TCRdb's copy carries only in-frame clones and drops some. That table is the source of V, J and clone size, and D and trimming were worked out from the DNA. This sample has a few hundred thousand clones; around nine tenths occur once, and the top ten carry roughly 3.1%. Between the trimmed V and J ends, which lost 2 bases and 0 bases, there was a span of 8 bases. Germline V gene data show CDR1 as SNHLY and CDR2 as FYNNEI. The CDR3 is 15 amino acids.

This chain uses TRBV2 with TRBJ1-3; D uncertain. Sample: peripheral blood. The receptor's source is a human donor in a cohort sampled during active COVID-19. The CDR3 is CASSERQASGNTIYF. The CDR3 DNA follows: TGTGCCAGCAGTGAAAGGCAGGCCTCTGGAAACACCATATATTTT. The full variable domain, with the rest looked up from reference TRBV2 and TRBJ1-3, is EPEVTQTPSHQVTQMGQEVILRCVPISNHLYFYWYRQILGQKVEFLVSFYNNEISEKSEIFDDQFSVERPDGSNFTLKIRSTKLEDSAMYFCASSERQASGNTIYFGEGSWLTVV.